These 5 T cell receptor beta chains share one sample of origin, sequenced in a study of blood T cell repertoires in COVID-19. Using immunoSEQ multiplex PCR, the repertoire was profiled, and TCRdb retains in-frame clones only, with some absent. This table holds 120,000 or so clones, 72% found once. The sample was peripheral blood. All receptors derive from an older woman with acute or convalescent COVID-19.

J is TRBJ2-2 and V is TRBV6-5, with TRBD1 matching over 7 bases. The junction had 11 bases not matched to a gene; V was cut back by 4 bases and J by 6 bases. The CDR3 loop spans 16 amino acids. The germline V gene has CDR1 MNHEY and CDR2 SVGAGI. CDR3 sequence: CASSSEGAVRAGELFF. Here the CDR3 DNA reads TGTGCCAGCAGTTCCGAGGGGGCGGTACGAGCCGGGGAGCTGTTTTTT.

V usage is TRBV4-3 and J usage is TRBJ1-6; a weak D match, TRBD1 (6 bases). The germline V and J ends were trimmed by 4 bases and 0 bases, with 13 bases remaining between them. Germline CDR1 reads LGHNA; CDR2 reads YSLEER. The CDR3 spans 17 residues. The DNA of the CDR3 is TGCGCCAGCAGCCTCGCCCAGGGGAGCTCCTATAATTCACCCCTCCACTTT. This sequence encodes CASSLAQGSSYNSPLHF.

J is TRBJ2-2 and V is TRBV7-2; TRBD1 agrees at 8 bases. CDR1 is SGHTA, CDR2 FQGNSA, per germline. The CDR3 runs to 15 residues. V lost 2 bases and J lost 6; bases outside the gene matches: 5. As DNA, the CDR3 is TGTGCCAGCAGCTTATTTCAGGGGGCGGCCGGGGAGCTGTTTTTT. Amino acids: CASSLFQGAAGELFF. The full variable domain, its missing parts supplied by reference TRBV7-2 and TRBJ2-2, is GAGVSQSPSNKVTEKGKDVELRCDPISGHTALYWYRQSLGQGLEFLIYFQGNSAPDKSGLPSDRFSAERTGGSVSTLTIQRTQQEDSAVYLCASSLFQGAAGELFFGEGSRLTVL.

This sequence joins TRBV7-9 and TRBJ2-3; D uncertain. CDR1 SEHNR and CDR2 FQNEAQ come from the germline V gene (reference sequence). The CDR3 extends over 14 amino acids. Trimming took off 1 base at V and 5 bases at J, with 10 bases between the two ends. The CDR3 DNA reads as TGTGCCAGCAGCTTAGGTGTCGCGGTAGATACGCAGTATTTT. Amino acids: CASSLGVAVDTQYF.

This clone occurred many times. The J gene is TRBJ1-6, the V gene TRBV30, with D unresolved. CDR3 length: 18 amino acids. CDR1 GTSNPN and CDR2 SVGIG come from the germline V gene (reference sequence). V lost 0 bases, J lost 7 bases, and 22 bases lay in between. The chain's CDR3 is CAWSVSNLRGWYNSPLHF. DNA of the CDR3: TGTGCCTGGAGTGTCTCGAACCTACGCGGGTGGTACAATTCACCCCTCCACTTT.